A single sample gave rise to the 29 T cell receptor beta chains below, sequenced in a study of T cell responses to AZD1222 COVID-19 vaccine. Assay: immunoSEQ multiplex PCR; the TCRdb copy retains only in-frame clones and omits some. Here the sample spans 150,000 or so clones, 80% to 90% being singletons. Specimen: peripheral blood, collected on day 0 of AZD1222 vaccination. The source of these receptors is an adult in good health.

V gene TRBV4-3 combines with J gene TRBJ1-6; 8 positions agree with TRBD1. Germline V gene sequence: CDR1 LGHNA, CDR2 YSLEER. V trimming: 1 base; J trimming: 9 bases; junction bases outside the gene matches: 5. CDR3 length: 15 residues. The CDR3 spells CASSQGTGTLSPLHF. The CDR3 DNA reads as TGCGCCAGCAGCCAAGGGACAGGGACGCTTTCACCCCTCCACTTT.

The chain is built from TRBV11-2 and TRBJ1-1; D call uncertain. Looked up from germline, CDR1 is SGHAT and CDR2 is FQNNGV. This CDR3 is 13 amino acids long. Deletions cut 2 bases from V and 1 base from J, with 5 bases between. The CDR3 DNA reads TGTGCCAGCAGCTTAAGAGGGAACACTGAAGCTTTCTTT. It yields the protein CASSLRGNTEAFF.

This rearrangement joins TRBV28 to TRBJ1-1, with D possibly TRBD1 on 5 matching bases. This CDR3 contains 16 residues. CDR1 is MDHEN and CDR2 is SYDVKM in the germline V gene. V was cut by 5 bases and J by 7 bases, with 23 bases left in between. The CDR3 loop reads CASSLPPDRALFEAFF. In nucleotides, the CDR3 is TGTGCCAGCAGTCTCCCCCCAGACAGAGCGCTTTTTGAAGCTTTCTTT.

The chain joins TRBV7-8 to TRBJ1-2, with TRBD1 matching over 9 bases. CDR1 and CDR2 from the germline V gene are SGHVS and FQNEAQ. The CDR3 extends over 15 amino acids. V shed 1 base, J shed 6 bases, and the junction held 6 bases outside the gene matches. The CDR3 region is CASSLGARDRDGYTF. CDR3 sequence (DNA): TGTGCCAGCAGCTTAGGGGCAAGGGACAGGGATGGCTACACCTTC.

V usage is TRBV19 and J usage is TRBJ1-2; D gene unclear. V lost 4 bases, J lost 7 bases, and 13 bases lay in between. There are 13 residues in the CDR3. Germline V gene lookup returns CDR1 LNHDA and CDR2 SQIVND (reference sequence). CDR3 sequence: CASSKEVRFGYTF. The CDR3 DNA is TGTGCCAGTAGTAAAGAGGTCCGCTTTGGCTACACCTTC.

This chain connects TRBV9 to TRBJ2-2; 10 bases are shared with TRBD2. CDR3 size: 16 residues. Germline lookup yields CDR1 SGDLS and CDR2 YYNGEE. DNA for the CDR3: TGTGGAGCCGCGGGTAGCGGGGGGCCAAACACCGGGGAGCTGTTTTTT. Translated, it gives CGAAGSGGPNTGELFF. Full variable domain (rest looked up from reference TRBV9 and TRBJ2-2): DSGVTQTPKHLITATGQRVTLRCSPRSGDLSVYWYQQSLDQGLQFLIQYYNGEERAKGNILERFSAQQFPDLHSELNLSSLELGDSALYFCGAAGSGGPNTGELFFGEGSRLTVL.

The chain links TRBV5-6 to TRBJ1-5; the D gene is possibly TRBD1 (5 bases). Germline values: CDR1 SGHDT, CDR2 YYEEEE. The CDR3 has 17 amino acids. Trimming removed 1 base at V and 2 bases at J, with 16 bases between. The CDR3 loop reads CASSLSRVDGGNQPQHF. The CDR3 DNA reads as TGTGCCAGCAGCTTGAGCAGGGTTGACGGGGGCAATCAGCCCCAGCATTTT.

The V and J genes are TRBV6-2 or TRBV6-3 and TRBJ2-7; a weak D match, TRBD1 (5 bases). Germline values: CDR1 MNHEY, CDR2 SVGEGT. V was pared by 2 bases and J by 3 bases, with 17 bases between. The CDR3 sequence is 16 residues long. Written as DNA, the CDR3 is TGTGCCAGCAGTTACAAGGCACAGGTCTCCGGCTACGAGCAGTACTTC. Its translation is CASSYKAQVSGYEQYF.

The chain joins TRBV12-5 to TRBJ2-3, with D possibly matching TRBD2 (6 bases). The CDR3 runs to 14 residues. V was pared by 4 bases and J by 6 bases, with 14 bases between. Looked up from germline, CDR1 is LGHNT and CDR2 is FRNRAP. CDR3 sequence: CASGSQGLADTQYF. For the CDR3, the DNA is TGTGCTAGTGGTTCTCAAGGGCTAGCGGATACGCAGTATTTT.

The chain combines TRBV12-3 or TRBV12-4 with TRBJ1-1; no reliable D call. V was shortened by 3 bases and J by 1 base, with 6 bases between the two germline ends. This CDR3 comprises 13 residues. This chain's CDR3 is CASSLYGNTEAFF. CDR3 in DNA: TGTGCCAGCAGTTTGTACGGGAACACTGAAGCTTTCTTT.

This sequence joins TRBV7-3 and TRBJ2-7; D gene ambiguous. This CDR3 is 12 amino acids long. From germline, CDR1 is SGHTA and CDR2 FQGTGA. V was cut by 1 base and J by 4 bases, with 5 bases left in between. CDR3 sequence (DNA): TGTGCCAGCAGCTTAAATGGTTACGAGCAGTACTTC. It yields the protein CASSLNGYEQYF. The entire variable domain, with the rest obtained from reference TRBV7-3 and TRBJ2-7, is as follows: GAGVSQTPSNKVTEKGKYVELRCDPISGHTALYWYRQSLGQGPEFLIYFQGTGAADDSGLPNDRFFAVRPEGSVSTLKIQRTERGDSAVYLCASSLNGYEQYFGPGTRLTVT.

The CDR3 DNA is TGTGCCAGCAGGCTGGATGATCATTCACCCCTCCACTTT. This gives the protein CASRLDDHSPLHF. The chain joins TRBV6-5 to TRBJ1-6; D is uncertain. This CDR3 has 13 amino acids. V dropped 6 bases and J dropped 8 bases, with 11 bases sitting between them. In germline, CDR1 is MNHEY, CDR2 SVGAGI.

CDR3 sequence reads: CASSQTGTYTF. The CDR3 region has the DNA TGTGCCAGCAGCCAGACAGGGACCTACACCTTC. This chain connects TRBV5-6 to TRBJ1-2; 7 nucleotides match TRBD1. Trimming took 4 bases from V and 10 from J; bases not matched to a gene: 4. This CDR3 is 11 amino acids long. Germline CDR1 SGHDT, CDR2 YYEEEE.

The V gene is TRBV7-2, the J gene TRBJ1-5; D is undetermined. There are 12 residues in the CDR3. Trimming removed 7 bases from V and 7 bases from J, with 11 bases in between. Germline V gene lookup returns CDR1 SGHTA and CDR2 FQGNSA. In DNA, the CDR3 is TGTGCCAGCAACGTCCCTGGCCAGCCCCAGCATTTT. As protein: CASNVPGQPQHF. The full variable domain, completed using reference TRBV7-2 and TRBJ1-5, is GAGVSQSPSNKVTEKGKDVELRCDPISGHTALYWYRQSLGQGLEFLIYFQGNSAPDKSGLPSDRFSAERTGGSVSTLTIQRTQQEDSAVYLCASNVPGQPQHFGDGTRLSIL.

This clone was detected a few times. The chain combines TRBV29-1 with TRBJ1-1, with D unresolved. This CDR3 comprises 11 residues. CDR1 is SQVTM, CDR2 ANQGSEA, per germline. Between the trimmed V and J ends, which lost 5 bases and 4 bases, there was a span of 8 bases. CDR3 bases: TGCAGCGTTATCCCGGGCACTGAAGCTTTCTTT. Protein: CSVIPGTEAFF. The complete variable domain, with remaining parts taken from reference TRBV29-1 and TRBJ1-1, reads SAVISQKPSRDICQRGTSLTIQCQVDSQVTMMFWYRQQPGQSLTLIATANQGSEATYESGFVIDKFPISRPNLTFSTLTVSNMSPEDSSIYLCSVIPGTEAFFGQGTRLTVV.

The chain couples TRBV12-3 or TRBV12-4 to TRBJ2-5; D unclear. Trimming removed 1 base from V and 6 bases from J, with 6 bases in between. The CDR3 consists of 12 residues. The CDR3 protein is CASSLEGKTQYF. In DNA, the CDR3 is TGTGCCAGCAGTTTAGAGGGAAAGACCCAGTACTTC.

The CDR3 reads CASRATEPNTEAFF. The CDR3 DNA follows: TGTGCCAGCAGAGCGACAGAACCGAACACTGAAGCTTTCTTT. The gene calls are TRBV7-3 and TRBJ1-1; perhaps TRBD1 as D (5 bases). The CDR3 contains 14 residues. V lost 6 bases to trimming and J lost 1 base, with 12 bases between them. Germline CDR1 and CDR2: SGHTA and FQGTGA.

This rearrangement joins TRBV11-1 to TRBJ2-7; no definite D call. V was cut by 5 bases and J by 5 bases, with 16 bases left in between. The CDR3 has 14 amino acids. Germline values: CDR1 SGHAT, CDR2 FQDESV (reference sequence). CDR3 residues: CASSPFGEYNEQYF. Here the CDR3 DNA reads TGTGCCAGCAGCCCCTTTGGGGAATATAACGAGCAGTACTTC.

The V call is TRBV2, the J call TRBJ1-2; possible D gene TRBD1, 5 bases. Germline V gene data show CDR1 as SNHLY and CDR2 as FYNNEI. CDR3 length equals 13 residues. Between the trimmed V and J ends, which lost 7 bases and 2 bases, there was a span of 11 bases. CDR3 bases: TGTGCCAGCAATTTGCAGGGAAACTATGGCTACACCTTC. Protein sequence: CASNLQGNYGYTF.

This rearrangement joins TRBV6-4 to TRBJ1-1; D is ambiguous. Trimming stripped 6 bases from V and 0 bases from J, with 11 bases between. CDR1 is MRHNA, CDR2 SNTAGT, per germline. The CDR3 has 14 residues. CDR3 DNA: TGTGCCAGCAGGGACGGCGACATGAACACTGAAGCTTTCTTT. This codes for CASRDGDMNTEAFF.

V is TRBV11-2 and J is TRBJ2-3, with 10 bases fitting TRBD2. The ends lost 5 bases at V and 4 bases at J; junction bases unmatched: 3. The germline V gene encodes CDR1 SGHAT and CDR2 FQNNGV. This CDR3 contains 14 residues. CDR3 sequence reads: CASSVLAGADTQYF. The CDR3 nucleotides read TGTGCCAGCAGCGTTCTAGCGGGGGCAGATACGCAGTATTTT.

This chain joins TRBV5-1 and TRBJ1-1, with D possibly matching TRBD1 (5 bases). The CDR3 sequence is 15 residues long. V was pared by 2 bases and J by 5 bases, with 16 bases between. Germline CDR1 reads SGHRS; CDR2 reads YFSETQ. The CDR3 spells CASSLGRHSGTEAFF. The CDR3 nucleotides are TGCGCCAGCAGCTTAGGACGTCACTCAGGGACTGAAGCTTTCTTT. Filled out from reference TRBV5-1 and TRBJ1-1, the complete variable domain reads KAGVTQTPRYLIKTRGQQVTLSCSPISGHRSVSWYQQTPGQGLQFLFEYFSETQRNKGNFPGRFSGRQFSNSRSEMNVSTLELGDSALYLCASSLGRHSGTEAFFGQGTRLTVV.

The J gene is TRBJ2-5, the V gene TRBV29-1; D remains ambiguous. The V gene's germline CDR1 is SQVTM and CDR2 ANQGSEA. V gave up 5 bases and J gave up 4 bases, with 8 bases separating them. The CDR3 is 11 amino acids. The CDR3 nucleotides are TGCAGCGTTCTTCCGGGAGAGACCCAGTACTTC. Its protein product is CSVLPGETQYF.

The V and J genes are TRBV7-2 and TRBJ2-1, with D unresolved. The CDR3 is 17 amino acids. CDR1 and CDR2 from the germline V gene are SGHTA and FQGNSA. The V gene lost 1 base and the J gene lost 4 bases, with 17 bases spanning the gap. This chain's CDR3 is CASSLGAPAHHYNEQFF. Here the CDR3 DNA reads TGTGCCAGCAGCTTAGGCGCCCCCGCACACCATTACAATGAGCAGTTCTTC.

The chain is built from TRBV2 and TRBJ1-5; D is ambiguous. CDR3 length equals 13 residues. Trimming cost V 6 bases and J 1 base, with 7 bases left between them. Germline V gene lookup returns CDR1 SNHLY and CDR2 FYNNEI. The CDR3 sequence: CASRGFSNQPQHF. DNA for the CDR3: TGTGCCAGCAGAGGGTTCAGCAATCAGCCCCAGCATTTT.

Note on this clone: The junction departs from the called germline gene at one end, perhaps through a read error. This chain connects TRBV2 to TRBJ2-1; 11 nucleotides match TRBD2. Germline values: CDR1 SNHLY, CDR2 FYNNEI. The CDR3 is 17 residues long. This CDR3 reads CASSEAPVAGGLHEQFF. The CDR3 DNA is TGTGCCAGCAGCGAAGCTCCAGTAGCGGGGGGGCTCCATGAGCAGTTCTTC.

This chain uses TRBV27 with TRBJ2-5, with 9 bases matching TRBD2. The CDR3 covers 16 residues. CDR1 is MNHEY, CDR2 SMNVEV, per germline (reference sequence). V was pared by 1 base and J by 0 bases, with 3 bases of the junction left unmatched. CDR3 residues: CASSLLAGVDQETQYF. The CDR3 region has the DNA TGTGCCAGCAGTTTATTAGCGGGGGTAGACCAAGAGACCCAGTACTTC.

The chain employs TRBV4-2 and TRBJ2-1, with D tentatively TRBD2 (6 bases). The CDR3 sequence is 13 residues long. The germline gives CDR1 LGHNA, CDR2 YNFKEQ. V lost 9 bases, J lost 5 bases, and 14 bases lay in between. The CDR3, as DNA: TGTGCCAGTACTAGTGGACTAAACAATGAGCAGTTCTTC. Its translation: CASTSGLNNEQFF.

This clone was detected only once. The V call is TRBV5-1, the J call TRBJ2-7; 9 nucleotides line up with TRBD1. Germline values: CDR1 SGHRS, CDR2 YFSETQ. J was trimmed by 6 bases and V by 1 base; bases with no gene match: 8. The CDR3 is made up of 15 amino acids. The CDR3 DNA sequence: TGCGCCAGCAGCTTGTCTACAGGGGGCCGGGGCGAGCAGTACTTC. It is translated as CASSLSTGGRGEQYF.